The entry below describes one T cell receptor (beta chain). The source of the sample is a study of T cells after yellow fever vaccination. At the level of the study: Fractions with few cells were prepared using SMART-Seq v4 Ultra Low Input.

A universal primer site and UMIs were added as TCR cDNA was made by 5'RACE template switching. MiXCR, applied by TCRdb to the 5' RACE reads, yields one record per CDR3 protein. The sample contains some 350,000 distinct CDR3 sequences, 11% of which appear only once. The CDR3 loop spans 16 amino acids. V lost 1 base, J lost 7 bases, and 16 bases lay in between. The V gene's germline CDR1 is LGHNA and CDR2 YNFKEQ. This chain joins TRBV4-2 and TRBJ2-2; a possible D gene is TRBD2 (7 bases). The sequence was obtained from a man younger than 35 who received the YFV17D yellow fever vaccine. The material was PBMCs, obtained on the day of the first yellow fever vaccination. CDR3 sequence reads: CASSQVGGGQVGELFF. The CDR3 DNA is TGTGCCAGCAGCCAAGTGGGGGGGGGGCAGGTCGGGGAGCTGTTTTTT.